The clone carrying this TCR beta chain showed up just a few times. With 0 bases removed from V and 6 bases from J, the gap between germline ends came to 11 bases. From germline, CDR1 is ENHRY and CDR2 SYGVKD. The CDR3 spans 15 residues. From the 5' RACE reads, TCRdb called clonotypes with MiXCR, one entry per CDR3 protein. Here the sample spans tens of thousands of distinct CDR3 sequences, roughly 5% being singletons. The data originate from a study of early T cells in non-severe SARS-CoV-2 infection. Sequenced sample: whole blood. This TCR came from an adult who was a healthcare worker with PCR-confirmed SARS-CoV-2 infection or an uninfected control (not recorded which). This rearrangement joins TRBV10-3 to TRBJ1-4; D is ambiguous. The CDR3, as DNA: TGTGCCATCAGTGAGTCAGGCGGCCCATATGAAAAACTGTTTTTT. Translating it yields CAISESGGPYEKLFF.